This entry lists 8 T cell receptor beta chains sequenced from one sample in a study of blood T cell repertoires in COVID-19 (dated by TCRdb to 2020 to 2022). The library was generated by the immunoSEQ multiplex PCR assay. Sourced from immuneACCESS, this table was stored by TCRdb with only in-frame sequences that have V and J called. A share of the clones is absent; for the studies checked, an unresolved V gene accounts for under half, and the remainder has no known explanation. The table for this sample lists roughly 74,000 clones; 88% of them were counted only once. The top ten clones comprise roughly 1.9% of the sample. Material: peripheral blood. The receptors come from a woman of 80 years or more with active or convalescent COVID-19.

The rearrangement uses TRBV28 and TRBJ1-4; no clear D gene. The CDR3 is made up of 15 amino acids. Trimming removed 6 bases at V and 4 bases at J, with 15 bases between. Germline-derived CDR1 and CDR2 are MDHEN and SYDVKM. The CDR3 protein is CASSPSAGLNEKLFF. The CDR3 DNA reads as TGTGCCAGCAGCCCCTCGGCAGGACTTAATGAAAAACTGTTTTTT.

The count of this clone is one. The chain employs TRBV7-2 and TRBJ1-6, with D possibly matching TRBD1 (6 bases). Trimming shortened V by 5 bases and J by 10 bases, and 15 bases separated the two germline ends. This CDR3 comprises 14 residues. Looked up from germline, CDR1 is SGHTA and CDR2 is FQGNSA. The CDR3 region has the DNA TGTGCCAGCAGCCCGAGGACAGTCGGGTCACCCCTCCACTTT. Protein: CASSPRTVGSPLHF.

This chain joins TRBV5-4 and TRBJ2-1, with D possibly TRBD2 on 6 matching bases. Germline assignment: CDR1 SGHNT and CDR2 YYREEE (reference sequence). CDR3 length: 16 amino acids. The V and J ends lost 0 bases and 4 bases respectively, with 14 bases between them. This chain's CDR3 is CASSLAQGGEYNEQFF. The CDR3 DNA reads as TGTGCCAGCAGCTTGGCCCAGGGCGGGGAATACAATGAGCAGTTCTTC.

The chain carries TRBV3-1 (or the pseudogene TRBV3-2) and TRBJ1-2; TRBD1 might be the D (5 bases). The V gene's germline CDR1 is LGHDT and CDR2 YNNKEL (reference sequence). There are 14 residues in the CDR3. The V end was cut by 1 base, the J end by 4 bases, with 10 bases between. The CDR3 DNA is TGTGCCAGCAGCCAAGGGGACTTTCCCTATGGCTACACCTTC. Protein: CASSQGDFPYGYTF.

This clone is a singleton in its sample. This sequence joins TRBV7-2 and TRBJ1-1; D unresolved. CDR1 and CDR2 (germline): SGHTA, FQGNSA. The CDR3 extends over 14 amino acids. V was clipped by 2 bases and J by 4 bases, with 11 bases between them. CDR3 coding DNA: TGTGCCAGCAGCTTACGGGGTACTGGCACTGAAGCTTTCTTT. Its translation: CASSLRGTGTEAFF.

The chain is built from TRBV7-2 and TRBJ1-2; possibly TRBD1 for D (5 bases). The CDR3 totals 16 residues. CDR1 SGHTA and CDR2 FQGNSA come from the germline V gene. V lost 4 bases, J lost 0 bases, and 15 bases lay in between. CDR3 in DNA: TGTGCCAGCAGCTCGGGAGGGACTGCAGCTAACTATGGCTACACCTTC. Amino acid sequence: CASSSGGTAANYGYTF.

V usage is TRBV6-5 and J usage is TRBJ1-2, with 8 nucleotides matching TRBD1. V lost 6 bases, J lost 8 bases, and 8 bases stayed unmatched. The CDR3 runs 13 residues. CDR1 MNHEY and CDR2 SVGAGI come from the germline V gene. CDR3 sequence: CASSKDRERGYTF. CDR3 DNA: TGTGCCAGCAGCAAGGACAGGGAAAGAGGCTACACCTTC.

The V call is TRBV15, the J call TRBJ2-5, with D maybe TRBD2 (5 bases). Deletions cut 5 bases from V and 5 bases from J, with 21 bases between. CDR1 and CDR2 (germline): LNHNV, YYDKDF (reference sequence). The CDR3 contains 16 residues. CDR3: CATSPLPESSGETQYF. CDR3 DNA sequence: TGTGCCACCAGCCCCCTCCCCGAGTCTTCGGGGGAGACCCAGTACTTC.